This note documents a single T cell receptor (beta chain) sequence. The antigen is unknown. This sample was taken from a study of cytomegalovirus exposure and HLA in healthy donors. The CDR3 loop spans 15 amino acids. Study-level results: Reports described diagnosis of cytomegalovirus status by the classifier as highly specific and sensitive.

At sampling all donors were nominally healthy, likely with unrecorded immune exposures. It was with 60 Vbeta and 13 Jbeta primers that the PCR ran. The repertoire was sequenced with immunoSEQ multiplex PCR; TCRdb's copy has only in-frame clones and lacks some. The sample consists of about 130,000 clones, over 80% of them appearing once. V gene TRBV21-1 combines with J gene TRBJ1-1; the table assigns TRBD1, which was not confirmed against the DNA. TRBV21-1 is termed a pseudogene. The TCR sequence derives from a boy between 5 and 17 years old in good health and CMV-seronegative. The specimen sequenced was PBMCs. The CDR3 region is CASSTRTGANTEAFF. For the CDR3, the DNA is TGTGCCAGCAGCACGCGGACAGGCGCGAACACTGAAGCTTTCTTT.